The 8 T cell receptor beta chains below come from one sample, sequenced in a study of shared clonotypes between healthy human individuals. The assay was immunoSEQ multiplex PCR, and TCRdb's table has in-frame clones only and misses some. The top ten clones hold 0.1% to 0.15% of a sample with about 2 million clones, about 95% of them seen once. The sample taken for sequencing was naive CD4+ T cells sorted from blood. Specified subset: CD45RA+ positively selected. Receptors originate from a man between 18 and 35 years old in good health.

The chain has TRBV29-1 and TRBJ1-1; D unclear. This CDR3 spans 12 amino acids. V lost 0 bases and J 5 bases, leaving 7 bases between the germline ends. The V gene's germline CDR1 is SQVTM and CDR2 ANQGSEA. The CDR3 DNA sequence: TGCAGCGTTGAAGACGGGATAACTGAAGCTTTCTTT. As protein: CSVEDGITEAFF.

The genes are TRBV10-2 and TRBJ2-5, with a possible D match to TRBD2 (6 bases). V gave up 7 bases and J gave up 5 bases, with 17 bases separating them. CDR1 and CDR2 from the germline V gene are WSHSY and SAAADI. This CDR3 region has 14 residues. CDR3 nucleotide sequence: TGCGCCAGCAAGTTTGCGGGGTCCCGGGAGACCCAGTACTTC. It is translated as CASKFAGSRETQYF.

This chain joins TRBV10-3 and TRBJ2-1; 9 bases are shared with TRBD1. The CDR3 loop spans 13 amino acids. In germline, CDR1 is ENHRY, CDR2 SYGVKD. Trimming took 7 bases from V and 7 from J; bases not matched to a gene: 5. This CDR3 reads CAINPGTGNEQFF. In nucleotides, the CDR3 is TGTGCCATCAATCCCGGGACAGGGAATGAGCAGTTCTTC.

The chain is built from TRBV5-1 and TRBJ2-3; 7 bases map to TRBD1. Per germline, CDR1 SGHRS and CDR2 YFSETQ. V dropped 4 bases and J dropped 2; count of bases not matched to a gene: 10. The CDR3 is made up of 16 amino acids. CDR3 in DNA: TGCGCCAGCAGCCGAGACGGACAGGTTCCCACAGATACGCAGTATTTT. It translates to CASSRDGQVPTDTQYF.

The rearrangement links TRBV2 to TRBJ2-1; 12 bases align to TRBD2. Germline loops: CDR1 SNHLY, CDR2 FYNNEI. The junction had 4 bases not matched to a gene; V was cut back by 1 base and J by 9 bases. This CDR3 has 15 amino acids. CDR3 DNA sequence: TGTGCCAGCAGTGAAGTAAGGACTAGCGGGACTGAGCAGTTCTTC. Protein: CASSEVRTSGTEQFF.

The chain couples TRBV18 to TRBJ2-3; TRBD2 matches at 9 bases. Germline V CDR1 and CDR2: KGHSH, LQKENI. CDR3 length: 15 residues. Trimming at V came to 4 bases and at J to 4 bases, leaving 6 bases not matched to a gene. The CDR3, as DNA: TGTGCCAGCTCACTAGTAGCGGGAGTTTCAGATACGCAGTATTTT. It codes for CASSLVAGVSDTQYF.

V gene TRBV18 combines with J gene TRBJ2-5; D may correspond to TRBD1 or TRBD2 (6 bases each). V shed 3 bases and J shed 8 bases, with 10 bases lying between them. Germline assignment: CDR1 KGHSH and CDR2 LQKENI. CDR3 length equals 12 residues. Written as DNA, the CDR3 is TGTGCCAGCTCACCCTCGGGGGCCACCCAGTACTTC. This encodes CASSPSGATQYF.

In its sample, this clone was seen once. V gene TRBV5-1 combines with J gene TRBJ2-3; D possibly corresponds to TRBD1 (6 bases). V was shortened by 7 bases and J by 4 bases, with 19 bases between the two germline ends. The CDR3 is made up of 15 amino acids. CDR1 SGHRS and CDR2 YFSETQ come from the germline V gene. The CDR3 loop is CASGMGAGVADTQYF. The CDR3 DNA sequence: TGCGCCAGCGGGATGGGGGCGGGTGTTGCAGATACGCAGTATTTT.